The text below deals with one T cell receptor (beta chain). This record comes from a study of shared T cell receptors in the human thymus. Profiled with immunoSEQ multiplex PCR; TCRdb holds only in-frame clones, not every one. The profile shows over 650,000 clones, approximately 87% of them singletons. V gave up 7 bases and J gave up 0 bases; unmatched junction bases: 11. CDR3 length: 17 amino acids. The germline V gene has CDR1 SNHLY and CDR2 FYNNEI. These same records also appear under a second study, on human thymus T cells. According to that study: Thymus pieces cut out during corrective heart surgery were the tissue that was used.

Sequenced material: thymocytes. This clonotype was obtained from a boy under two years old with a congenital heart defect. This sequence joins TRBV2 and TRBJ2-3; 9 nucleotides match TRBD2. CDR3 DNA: TGTGCCAGCACCCACCTACTAGCGGGTACTAGCACAGATACGCAGTATTTT. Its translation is CASTHLLAGTSTDTQYF.